Detailed here is one T cell receptor (beta chain). The antigen this receptor binds is unknown. No base qualities exist here, and no much larger clone lies one base off it. These data belong to a study of neoadjuvant nivolumab and ipilimumab in lung cancer (dated by TCRdb to the early 2020s). General notes on the study: In the NEOSTAR trial, nivolumab was administered intravenously at 3 mg/kg on days 1, 15 and 29, and the combination arm also received ipilimumab 1 mg/kg on day 1 only. The primary endpoint of the trial was the rate of major pathologic response (MPR) in the intention-to-treat population of each study arm. In the trial, 40 to 45 patients with operable NSCLC were treated, of whom around 23 were randomized to nivolumab monotherapy and roughly 21 to nivolumab plus ipilimumab. TCR repertoires were compared between pretherapy (baseline) peripheral blood and tumors resected at surgery after neoadjuvant immune checkpoint blockade. Matched pretherapy and resected tumor pairs were analyzed from seven patients, of whom four had been treated with nivolumab and three with nivolumab plus ipilimumab. Points the paper makes about the study in general: From pretherapy to surgery, tumor T-cell richness and clonality increased in three of three dual-therapy tumors but in only two of four nivolumab-treated tumors. Resected tumors had greater TCR richness and clonality than tumor-adjacent uninvolved lung, and increases were observed in more dual-therapy-treated tumors. There was no significant correlation between TCR clonality and pathologic tumor regression, and just a single major-pathologic-response sample was available for the clonality-regression analysis. A small number of samples was subjected to TCR sequencing. Richness in tumors resected after neoadjuvant therapy showed a positive correlation with pretherapy blood TCR richness (Spearman R ≈ 0.78).

Per the publication, the time point label means: at surgical resection after neoadjuvant nivolumab +/- ipilimumab. Samples came from the phase 2 randomized NEOSTAR trial, which tested neoadjuvant nivolumab or nivolumab plus ipilimumab followed by surgery in operable NSCLC. Library creation used the immunoSEQ multiplex PCR assay. Per the authors' processing: Repertoires were summarized in terms of richness and clonality, and significantly expanded and contracted clones between pre- and post-therapy samples were identified. TCRdb re-hosts the immuneACCESS table, in-frame sequences only. Its copies lack some clones; in the studies checked, an unresolved V gene accounts for under half of them, and the cause for the rest is not known. Clone size and V and J calls were adopted from that table, with D and trimming inferred from the DNA. In all, the sample holds tens of thousands of clones, and over 75% of those were seen once. In total, the top ten clones hold around 5% of the sample.

A distance of 12 bases separates the germline ends of V and J, which lose 6 bases and 7 bases respectively. The CDR3 spans 12 residues, from the cysteine through the phenylalanine. The CDR3 DNA has 36 bases and is translated from base 1. CDR1 and CDR2 are read off the germline V gene (reference sequence) as MNHNY and SVGAGI. The rearranged chain carries TRBV6-6 and TRBJ2-5, with TRBD1 as a weak D call on 6 bases. This TCR came from an adult with non-small cell lung cancer. The sample consisted of peripheral blood, taken after neoadjuvant nivolumab, alone or with ipilimumab, at or shortly before surgery. In nucleotides, the sequence is TGTGCCAGCAGATCGACAGGCCGGACCCAGTACTTC. This codes for CASRSTGRTQYF.